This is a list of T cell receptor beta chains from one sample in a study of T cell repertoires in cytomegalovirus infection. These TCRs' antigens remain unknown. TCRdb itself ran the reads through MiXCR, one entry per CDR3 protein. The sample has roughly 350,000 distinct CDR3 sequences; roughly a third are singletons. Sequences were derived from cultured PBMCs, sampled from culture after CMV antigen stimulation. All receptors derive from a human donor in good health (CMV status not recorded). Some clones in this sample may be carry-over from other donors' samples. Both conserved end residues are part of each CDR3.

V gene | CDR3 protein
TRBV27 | CASSLEPNYNEQFF
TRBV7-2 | CASSIRQGGFANTGELFF
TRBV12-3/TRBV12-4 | CASSLPGRIYEQYF
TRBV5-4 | CASSLSLDSIYEQYF
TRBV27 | CASRIGQGSYNEQFF
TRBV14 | CASSRSRGIQETQYF
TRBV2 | CASSENRESETQYF
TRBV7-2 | CASSLMSRVGTGKNIQYF
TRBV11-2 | CASSQGERPYNEQFF
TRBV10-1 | CASSEGQGRADTQYF
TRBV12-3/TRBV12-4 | CASSYSGIRLSGANVLTF
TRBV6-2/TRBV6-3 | CASSRLDSGRNEQFF
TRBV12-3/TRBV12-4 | CASSTGPGGYTF
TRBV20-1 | CSARGGSGSPLHF
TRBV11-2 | CASSLLAGSAYEQYF
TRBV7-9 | CASTYDSFSPLHF
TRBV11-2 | CASSPIGGGPEAFF
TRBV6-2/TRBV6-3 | CASTSQETQYF
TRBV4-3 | CASSQPGAARSADTQYF
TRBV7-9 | CASSLQRLAGVTQYF
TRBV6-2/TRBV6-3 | CASSRTRDWPYNEQFF
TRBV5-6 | CASSSGHEAFF
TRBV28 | CAIRGQVGITEAFF
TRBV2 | CASSEQAGETQYF
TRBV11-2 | CASSLEWDSYNEQFF
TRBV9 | CASSVGGGRYNEQFF
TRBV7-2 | CASSLEGRGDEQFF
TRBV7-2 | CASSLWPGSQHF
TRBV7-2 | CASSPSDGRYEQYF
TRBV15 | CATSLRGDTIYF
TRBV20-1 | CSARDGQGFFYGYTF
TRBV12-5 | CASEEMSGELFF
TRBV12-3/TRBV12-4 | CASSWGLSGANVLTF
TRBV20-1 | CSARTQANVLTF
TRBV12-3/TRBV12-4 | CASSFSSGSYEQYF
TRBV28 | CASYQAGDVSGELFF
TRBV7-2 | CASSRGLETQYF
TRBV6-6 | CASSYQGHNIYEQYF
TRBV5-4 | CASDAGGSNEQFF
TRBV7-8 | CASIRTSGSREYF
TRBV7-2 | CASSFVLLSGAGVQYEQYF
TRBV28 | CASRTPGLGGQYF
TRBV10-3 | CAISVGLAGTDTQYF
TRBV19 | CASSMPGTGNFDEQFF
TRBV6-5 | CASSYSGVHGELFF
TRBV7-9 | CASSFRADTQYF
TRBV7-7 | CASSKEREQSYNEQFF
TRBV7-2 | CASSLVWQGTEAFF
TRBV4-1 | CASSSPGLMNTGELFF
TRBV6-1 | CASSVASRGTEAFF
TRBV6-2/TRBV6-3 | CASSSPGNKQPQHF
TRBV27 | CASSLSGKTQPLHF
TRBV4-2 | CASSHPVAFEQFF
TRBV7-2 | CASKLAGWGDEQFF
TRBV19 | CASSINRGETQYF
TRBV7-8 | CASSTPGTGNQPQHF
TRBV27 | CASSGTGTGAKNIQYF
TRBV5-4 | CASSLRVEGYTQYF
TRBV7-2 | CASSFGGMNTEAFF
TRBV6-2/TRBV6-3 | CASSQHGGSGANVLTF